This paragraph reports one T cell receptor beta chain. This sample stems from a study of blood T cell repertoires in COVID-19. As for the study in general: Acute and convalescent COVID-19 samples came from the United States, Italy and Spain. PBMCs, B-cell-depleted T cells, or T cells provided the cDNA or gDNA that made up the material.

The method was immunoSEQ multiplex PCR; TCRdb's version includes in-frame clones alone and lacks a portion of them. Here the sample spans 170,000 or so clones, roughly 83% being singletons. V shed 4 bases, J shed 8 bases, and the junction held 2 bases outside the gene matches. The CDR3 runs 14 residues. Germline V gives CDR1 SNHLY, CDR2 FYNNEI. The chain recombines TRBV2 with TRBJ2-2; 12 bases agree with TRBD2. The sequenced material came from peripheral blood. This TCR was recovered from a man aged 18 to 29 with active or convalescent COVID-19. The CDR3 DNA is TGTGCCAGCAGTGCTAGCGGGGGGGCTGGGGAGCTGTTTTTT. This gives the protein CASSASGGAGELFF.